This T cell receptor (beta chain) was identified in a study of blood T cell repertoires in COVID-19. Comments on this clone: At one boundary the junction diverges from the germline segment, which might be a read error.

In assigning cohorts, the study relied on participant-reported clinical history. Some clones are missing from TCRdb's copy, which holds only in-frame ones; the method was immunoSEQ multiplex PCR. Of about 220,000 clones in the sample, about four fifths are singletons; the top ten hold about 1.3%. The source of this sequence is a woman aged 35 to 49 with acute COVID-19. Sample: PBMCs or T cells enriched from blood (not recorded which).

The CDR3 DNA sequence: TGTGCCAGCAGGGAAGGACAGGCAAAACTGTTTTTT. Protein: CASREGQAKLFF. The rearrangement uses TRBV6-1 and TRBJ1-4, with 7 bases identical to TRBD1. This CDR3 spans 12 amino acids. The germline V gene encodes CDR1 MNHNS and CDR2 SASEGT.